The rows below give T cell receptor beta chains drawn from one sample of a study of low-dose radiotherapy and immunotherapy resistance in tumors. From the reads, TCRdb called clonotypes with MiXCR, one entry per CDR3 protein. The repertoire consists of around 64,000 distinct CDR3 sequences, with about a quarter occurring once and the leading ten covering about 6.6%. Sequencing used PBMCs, obtained before treatment. All receptors derive from a male donor with rectosigmoid adenocarcinoma. The conserved cysteine and the conserved F or W are not part of the CDR3 here. Fields, in order: V gene, J gene, clone size, CDR3 protein. For some rows the clone size is stated as once, few or many, or as a class when expanded; others skip it.

TRBV4-3,TRBJ1-2,many,ASSQTTGNYGYT
TRBV9,TRBJ2-6,many,ASSAGQWNSGANVLT
TRBV29-1,TRBJ1-1,many,SDNTGRDRAEAF
TRBV7-2,TRBJ2-1,.,ASSLAPRGGEQF
TRBV20-1,TRBJ1-2,many,SARDQN
TRBV7-2,TRBJ1-4,once,ASSPQGANEKLF
TRBV6-5,TRBJ2-3,many,ASTPARTDTQY
TRBV28,TRBJ1-5,.,ASSPGQPQH
TRBV4-2,TRBJ1-6,.,ASSQGGGRGSPLH
TRBV7-2,TRBJ2-3,.,ASSLGLAGAGDTQY
TRBV28,TRBJ2-7,many,ASSPSLGGLDYEQY
TRBV6-2/TRBV6-3,TRBJ1-6,many,ASSQGQPLGPNSPLH
TRBV6-6,TRBJ1-1,many,ASSYPRTGSEAF
TRBV27,TRBJ2-7,.,ATMRDTYEQY
TRBV19,TRBJ2-2,many,ASRRGTAYGELF
TRBV4-1,TRBJ2-7,many,ASSQEPGQGYEQY
TRBV28,TRBJ1-2,many,ASNPGGAPYGYT
TRBV4-3,TRBJ2-2,few,ASQGGNTGELF
TRBV13,TRBJ2-1,few,ASSTQAGGPYNEQF
TRBV6-5,TRBJ2-3,many,ASSPGLAGGRGDTDTQY
TRBV12-3/TRBV12-4,TRBJ2-5,many,ASSPSGGPAETQY
TRBV4-1,TRBJ1-5,many,ASSQGQGGYQPQH
TRBV19,TRBJ2-3,.,ASSIRRGGSTDTQY
TRBV20-1,TRBJ1-5,many,SARVEQGNQPQH
TRBV28,TRBJ2-5,many,ASSSQGSETQY
TRBV5-6,TRBJ1-1,.,ASSLDLGPEAF
TRBV27,TRBJ2-2,many,ASSSPGFAPGELF